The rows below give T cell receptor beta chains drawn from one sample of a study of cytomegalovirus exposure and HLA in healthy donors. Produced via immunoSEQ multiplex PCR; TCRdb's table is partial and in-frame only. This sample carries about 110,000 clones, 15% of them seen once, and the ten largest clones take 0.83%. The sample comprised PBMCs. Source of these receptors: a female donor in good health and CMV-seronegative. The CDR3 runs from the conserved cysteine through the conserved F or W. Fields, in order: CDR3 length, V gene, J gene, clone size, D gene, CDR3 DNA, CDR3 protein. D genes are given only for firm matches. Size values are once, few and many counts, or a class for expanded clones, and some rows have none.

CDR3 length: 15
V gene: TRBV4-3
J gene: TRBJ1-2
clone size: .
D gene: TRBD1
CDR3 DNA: TGCGCCAGCAGCCAAGACAAAGGGGGCGTTAATGGCTACACCTTC
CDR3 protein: CASSQDKGGVNGYTF

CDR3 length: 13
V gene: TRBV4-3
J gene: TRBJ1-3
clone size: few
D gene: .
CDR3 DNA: TGCGCCAGCAGCCTAGGAGCTGGAAACACCATATATTTT
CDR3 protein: CASSLGAGNTIYF

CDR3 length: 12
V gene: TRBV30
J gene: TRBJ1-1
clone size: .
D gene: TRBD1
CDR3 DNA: TGTGCCTGGAGTGTACGGACAGGGACAGCTTTCTTT
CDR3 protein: CAWSVRTGTAFF

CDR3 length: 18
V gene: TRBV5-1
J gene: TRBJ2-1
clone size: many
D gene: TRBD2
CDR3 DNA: TGCGCCAGCAGCACGGGACTAGCGGGGGGTCGGGGCAGCGATGAGCAGTTCTTC
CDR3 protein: CASSTGLAGGRGSDEQFF

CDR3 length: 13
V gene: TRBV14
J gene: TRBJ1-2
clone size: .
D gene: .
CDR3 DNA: TGTGCCAGCAGTCTCGACAGGAACTATGGCTACACCTTC
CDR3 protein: CASSLDRNYGYTF

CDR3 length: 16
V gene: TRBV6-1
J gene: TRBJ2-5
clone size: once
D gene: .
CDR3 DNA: TGTGCCAGCAGTGAATATCAATTCGGGGGTTCAGAGACCCAGTACTTC
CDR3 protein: CASSEYQFGGSETQYF

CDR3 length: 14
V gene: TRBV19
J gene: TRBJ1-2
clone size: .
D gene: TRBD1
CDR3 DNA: TGTGCCAGTAGTGCCCACAGGGGTTCAGGTGGCTACACCTTC
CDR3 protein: CASSAHRGSGGYTF

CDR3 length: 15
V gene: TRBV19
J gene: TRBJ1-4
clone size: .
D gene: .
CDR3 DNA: TGTGCCAGTAGTACGACAGTGTCAACTAATGAAAAACTGTTTTTT
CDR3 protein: CASSTTVSTNEKLFF

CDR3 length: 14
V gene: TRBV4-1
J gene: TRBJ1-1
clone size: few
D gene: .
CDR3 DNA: TGCGCCAGCAGCCTGGCAGGGCCGAACACTGAAGCTTTCTTT
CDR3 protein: CASSLAGPNTEAFF

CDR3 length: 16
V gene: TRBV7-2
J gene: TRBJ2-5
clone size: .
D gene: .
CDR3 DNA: TGTGCCAGCAGCTTAGTAGGGGACTGGGTACAAGAGACCCAGTACTTC
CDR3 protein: CASSLVGDWVQETQYF

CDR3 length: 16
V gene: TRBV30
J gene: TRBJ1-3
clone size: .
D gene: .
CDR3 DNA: TGTGCCTGGAGTGTAACCACCCTCTCTGTAGGGGTCACCATATATTTT
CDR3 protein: CAWSVTTLSVGVTIYF

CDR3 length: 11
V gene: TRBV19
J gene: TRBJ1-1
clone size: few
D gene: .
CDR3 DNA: TGTGCCAGTACCACCCGGGGGTTAGCTTTCTTT
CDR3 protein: CASTTRGLAFF

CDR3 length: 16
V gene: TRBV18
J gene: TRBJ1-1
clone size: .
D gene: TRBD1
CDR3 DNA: TGTGCCAGCTCACCCTCAGGGGGGAGAGGGAACACTGAAGCTTTCTTT
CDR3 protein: CASSPSGGRGNTEAFF

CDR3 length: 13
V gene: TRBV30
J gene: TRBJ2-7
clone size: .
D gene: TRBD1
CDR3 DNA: TGTGCCTGGGACCCGGGACAGAACTACGAGCAGTACTTC
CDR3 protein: CAWDPGQNYEQYF

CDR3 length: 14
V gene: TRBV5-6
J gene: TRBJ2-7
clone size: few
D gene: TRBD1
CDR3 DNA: TGTGCCAGCAGCTTGGTCAGGGGGTTCCACGAGCAGTACTTC
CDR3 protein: CASSLVRGFHEQYF

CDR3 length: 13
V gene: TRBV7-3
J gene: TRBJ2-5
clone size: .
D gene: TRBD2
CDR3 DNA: TGTGCCAGCAGCTTACGGGGGGAGGGGACCCAGTACTTC
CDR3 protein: CASSLRGEGTQYF

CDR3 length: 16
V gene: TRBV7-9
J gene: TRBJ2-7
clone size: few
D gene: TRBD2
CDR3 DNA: TGTGCCAGCAGCTTAGTGAGCGGGAGGGCGTCCTACGAGCAGTACTTC
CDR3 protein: CASSLVSGRASYEQYF

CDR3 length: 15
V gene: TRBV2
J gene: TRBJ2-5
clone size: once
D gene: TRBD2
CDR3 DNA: TGTGCCAGCAGTGAAGAGCGGGGGTTCTTAGAGACCCAGTACTTC
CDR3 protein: CASSEERGFLETQYF

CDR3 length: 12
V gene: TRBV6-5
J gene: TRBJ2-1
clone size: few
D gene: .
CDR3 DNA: TGTGCCAGCAGCCTCATTAGCGGTGAGCAGTTCTTC
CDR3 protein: CASSLISGEQFF

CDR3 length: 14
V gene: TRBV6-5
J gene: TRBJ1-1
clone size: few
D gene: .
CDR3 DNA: TGTGCCAGCAGTTTTTCCCCTCCCGGGGCTGAAGCTTTCTTT
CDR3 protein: CASSFSPPGAEAFF

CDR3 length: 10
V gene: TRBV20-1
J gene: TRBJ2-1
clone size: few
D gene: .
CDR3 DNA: TGCAGTGCTCGACAGGAGGAGCAGTTCTTC
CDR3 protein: CSARQEEQFF

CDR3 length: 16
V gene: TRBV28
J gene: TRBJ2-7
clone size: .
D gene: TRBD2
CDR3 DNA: TGTGCCAGCTCGGGGACTAGCGGGATAGCTCCCTACGAGCAGTACTTC
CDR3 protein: CASSGTSGIAPYEQYF

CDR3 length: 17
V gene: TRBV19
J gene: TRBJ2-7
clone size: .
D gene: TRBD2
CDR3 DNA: TGTGCCAGTAGTATGTCGAGCGGGAGGTCCGCCTCCTACGAGCAGTACTTC
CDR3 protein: CASSMSSGRSASYEQYF

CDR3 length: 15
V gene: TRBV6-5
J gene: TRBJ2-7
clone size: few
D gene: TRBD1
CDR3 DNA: TGTGCCAGCAGGAGAGACAGGGACGAGGACTACGAGCAGTACTTC
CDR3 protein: CASRRDRDEDYEQYF

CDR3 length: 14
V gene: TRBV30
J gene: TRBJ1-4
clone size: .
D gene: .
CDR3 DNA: TGTGCCTGGAGTGTAGATGGGGGGACTGAAAAACTGTTTTTT
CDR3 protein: CAWSVDGGTEKLFF

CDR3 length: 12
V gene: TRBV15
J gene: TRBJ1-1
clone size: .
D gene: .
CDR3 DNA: TGTGCCACCAGCATAACCGGGACTGAAGCTTTCTTT
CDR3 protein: CATSITGTEAFF

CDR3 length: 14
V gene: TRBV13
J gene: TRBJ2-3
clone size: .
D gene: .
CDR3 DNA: TGTGCCAGCAGAGGCGGGATCAGCACAGATACGCAGTATTTT
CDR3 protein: CASRGGISTDTQYF